Presented here are 21 T cell receptor beta chains from one specimen sequenced in a study of blood T cell repertoires in COVID-19. Some clones are missing from TCRdb's copy, which holds only in-frame ones; the method was immunoSEQ multiplex PCR. The sample gives roughly 76,000 clones, 85% to 95% of which show up once; around 4.7% is in the top ten. Sequencing input: peripheral blood. These receptors were taken from a woman aged 55-75 years with active COVID-19.

V and J are TRBV15 and TRBJ2-7; D may be TRBD1 (6 bases). V was shortened by 8 bases and J by 8 bases, with 28 bases between the two germline ends. In germline, CDR1 is LNHNV, CDR2 YYDKDF (reference sequence). This CDR3 region has 16 residues. The CDR3: CATLDPRDTTPDQQYF. The CDR3 region has the DNA TGTGCCACCTTAGACCCCCGGGACACCACCCCGGACCAGCAGTACTTC.

J is TRBJ1-6 and V is TRBV5-1; 10 positions match TRBD1. CDR3 length equals 17 residues. In germline, CDR1 is SGHRS, CDR2 YFSETQ. Trimming at V came to 4 bases and at J to 9 bases, leaving 13 bases not matched to a gene. The CDR3: CASSATGTGVPRSPLHF. The CDR3 nucleotides read TGCGCCAGCAGCGCCACCGGGACAGGGGTTCCTCGTTCACCCCTCCACTTT.

This clone has just a few counts. The chain couples TRBV29-1 to TRBJ2-1; D not certain. The CDR3 consists of 13 residues. Germline CDR1 and CDR2: SQVTM and ANQGSEA. The ends were cut back, 3 bases at V and 4 bases at J, with 10 bases in the middle. DNA for the CDR3: TGCAGCGTTGAGAAGGCGGCTTACAATGAGCAGTTCTTC. This gives the protein CSVEKAAYNEQFF.

The chain uses TRBV4-1 and TRBJ2-1, with TRBD2 matching over 7 bases. The germline V gene encodes CDR1 MGHRA and CDR2 YSYEKL. CDR3 length equals 18 residues. V lost 6 bases and J lost 6; bases outside the gene matches: 20. The CDR3 nucleotides read TGCGCCAGCAGGCTGGAGCGGGGCGGACCCATGGGGCGCAATGAGCAGTTCTTC. Translating gives CASRLERGGPMGRNEQFF.

This clone was detected only a few times. V gene TRBV9 combines with J gene TRBJ2-1; TRBD2 agrees at 14 bases. V was pared by 3 bases and J by 7 bases, with 3 bases of the junction left unmatched. The CDR3 has 15 residues. The germline gives CDR1 SGDLS, CDR2 YYNGEE. CDR3 sequence (DNA): TGTGCCAGCAGCGCAGGGACTAGCGGGAGAAATGAGCAGTTCTTC. Its translation is CASSAGTSGRNEQFF.

This chain links TRBV12-2 with TRBJ2-5; TRBD2 is taken as the D call from the table, unchecked against the DNA. TRBV12-2 is labeled a pseudogene. CDR3 length: 11 residues. In DNA, the CDR3 is TGTGCAAGTCGCTCTCAAGAGACCCAGTACTTC. Its protein is CASRSQETQYF.

The genes are TRBV24-1 and TRBJ2-1; D not certain. From germline, CDR1 is KGHDR and CDR2 SFDVKD. V lost 3 bases and J lost 1, with 18 bases in between. The CDR3 is made up of 18 amino acids. CDR3 amino acids: CATSDITTNANSYNEQFF. Here the CDR3 DNA reads TGTGCCACCAGTGATATAACGACAAACGCTAATTCCTACAATGAGCAGTTCTTC.

The chain is built from TRBV11-2 and TRBJ2-5; a weak D match, TRBD1 (6 bases). This CDR3 contains 14 residues. Between the trimmed V and J ends, which lost 5 bases and 1 base, there was a span of 11 bases. Germline V lookup: CDR1 SGHAT, CDR2 FQNNGV. For the CDR3, the DNA is TGTGCCAGCAGCCGCGGACAGCTCCAAGAGACCCAGTACTTC. Translating gives CASSRGQLQETQYF. The full variable domain, its missing parts supplied by reference TRBV11-2 and TRBJ2-5, is EAGVAQSPRYKIIEKRQSVAFWCNPISGHATLYWYQQILGQGPKLLIQFQNNGVVDDSQLPKDRFSAERLKGVDSTLKIQPAKLEDSAVYLCASSRGQLQETQYFGPGTRLLVL.

The CDR3 reads CASSPREITGNTIYF. CDR3 in DNA: TGTGCCAGCAGCCCCCGGGAGATCACTGGAAACACCATATATTTT. V usage is TRBV7-8 and J usage is TRBJ1-3, with D uncertain. Trimming shortened V by 5 bases and J by 2 bases, and 13 bases separated the two germline ends. Germline-derived CDR1 and CDR2 are SGHVS and FQNEAQ. The CDR3 runs 15 residues.

The chain carries TRBV30 and TRBJ1-6; D perhaps matches TRBD1 (5 bases). The ends were cut back, 0 bases at V and 9 bases at J, with 15 bases in the middle. This CDR3 is 15 amino acids long. Germline lookup yields CDR1 GTSNPN and CDR2 SVGIG (reference sequence). CDR3 coding DNA: TGTGCCTGGAGTGTAGTGGCAGGGTACATTTCACCCCTCCACTTT. It codes for CAWSVVAGYISPLHF.

On this clone: One base away lies a much larger clone, so this may be a sequencing read error. The gene calls are TRBV4-2 and TRBJ1-2; no firm D call. Germline V gives CDR1 LGHNA, CDR2 YNFKEQ. CDR3 length equals 13 residues. The CDR3 DNA follows: TGTGCCAGCAGCTCCCCCCCTAGCTATGACTACACCTTC. Amino acids: CASSSPPSYDYTF.

This clone showed up just once. The gene calls are TRBV19 and TRBJ2-1; 8 bases are a match to TRBD2. The trim removed 8 bases at V and 0 bases at J, leaving 9 bases unmatched. Germline CDR1 reads LNHDA; CDR2 reads SQIVND (reference sequence). The CDR3 length is 16 residues. The CDR3 nucleotides are TGTGCCAGTCAACCCGGGGCGGGGGGCTCCTACAATGAGCAGTTCTTC. Its translation: CASQPGAGGSYNEQFF.

The chain recombines TRBV27 with TRBJ1-1, with 11 positions matching TRBD1. The trim removed 4 bases at V and 1 base at J, leaving 5 bases unmatched. The CDR3 has 16 residues. CDR1 is MNHEY and CDR2 is SMNVEV in the germline V gene (reference sequence). The CDR3 is CASSYGTGGGNTEAFF. The CDR3 nucleotides read TGTGCCAGCAGTTACGGGACAGGGGGTGGGAACACTGAAGCTTTCTTT.

The rearrangement links TRBV9 to TRBJ2-3, with D perhaps TRBD1 (5 bases). Trimming took 7 bases from V and 1 from J, leaving 19 bases between them. The CDR3 spans 16 residues. CDR1 and CDR2 from the germline V gene are SGDLS and YYNGEE. The CDR3, as DNA: TGTGCCAGCGGGCCCTACACTCCGACAGGCACAGATACGCAGTATTTT. The encoded protein is CASGPYTPTGTDTQYF.

The chain is built from TRBV28 and TRBJ2-7, with 10 bases identical to TRBD1. The CDR3 is made up of 15 amino acids. The germline V gene has CDR1 MDHEN and CDR2 SYDVKM. Losses at the gene ends were 4 bases for V and 2 bases for J; bases not matched to a gene: 5. CDR3 residues: CASSSGTGAPYEQYF. CDR3 DNA sequence: TGTGCCAGCAGTTCCGGGACAGGGGCACCCTACGAGCAGTACTTC.

The rearrangement links TRBV6-5 to TRBJ2-1; 12 nucleotides match TRBD2. Germline lookup yields CDR1 MNHEY and CDR2 SVGAGI. V lost 6 bases and J lost 6; bases outside the gene matches: 6. The CDR3 spans 15 residues. Written as DNA, the CDR3 is TGTGCCAGCAGGAAGCCTAGCGGGAGGGCCAATGAGCAGTTCTTC. It specifies CASRKPSGRANEQFF.

The gene calls are TRBV15 and TRBJ2-7; 13 bases map to TRBD2. After removal of 1 base from V and 4 bases from J, the junction contained 4 bases not matched to a gene. The CDR3 runs 16 residues. CDR1 and CDR2 (germline): LNHNV, YYDKDF (reference sequence). The CDR3 DNA reads TGTGCCACCAGCAGAGCGGCACTAGCGGGAGGGTACGAGCAGTACTTC. It codes for CATSRAALAGGYEQYF.

The chain combines TRBV30 with TRBJ2-5, with TRBD1 matching over 7 bases. V lost 2 bases and J lost 2; bases outside the gene matches: 5. CDR1 is GTSNPN, CDR2 SVGIG, per germline (reference sequence). The CDR3 is 14 residues long. The CDR3, as DNA: TGTGCCTGGAGTCCTGGGACAGCACAAGAGACCCAGTACTTC. Amino acid sequence: CAWSPGTAQETQYF.

The V and J genes are TRBV6-1 and TRBJ2-7, with a possible D match to TRBD1 (6 bases). CDR1 MNHNS and CDR2 SASEGT come from the germline V gene. V lost 3 bases to trimming and J lost 3 bases, with 15 bases between them. The CDR3 sequence is 15 residues long. Here the CDR3 DNA reads TGTGCCAGCAGTGATCTGACAGGTCCCCGCTACGAGCAGTACTTC. Its translation: CASSDLTGPRYEQYF.

The CDR3 sequence: CASSWNLAGGTNGAQYF. For the CDR3, the DNA is TGCGCCAGCAGCTGGAACCTAGCGGGTGGAACCAATGGAGCCCAGTACTTC. The chain joins TRBV5-1 to TRBJ2-5; 8 bases align to TRBD2. Unmatched junction bases numbered 19, after V lost 3 bases and J lost 9 bases. There are 17 residues in the CDR3. Germline V gene sequence: CDR1 SGHRS, CDR2 YFSETQ.

In this sample, this clone turned up once. V gene TRBV4-2 combines with J gene TRBJ2-5, with D tentatively TRBD2 (5 bases). This CDR3 contains 13 residues. Germline V CDR1 and CDR2: LGHNA, YNFKEQ. The V end was cut by 3 bases, the J end by 2 bases, with 7 bases between. The DNA of the CDR3 is TGTGCCAGCAGCCAGGACTTGCAAGAGACCCAGTACTTC. Its translation is CASSQDLQETQYF.